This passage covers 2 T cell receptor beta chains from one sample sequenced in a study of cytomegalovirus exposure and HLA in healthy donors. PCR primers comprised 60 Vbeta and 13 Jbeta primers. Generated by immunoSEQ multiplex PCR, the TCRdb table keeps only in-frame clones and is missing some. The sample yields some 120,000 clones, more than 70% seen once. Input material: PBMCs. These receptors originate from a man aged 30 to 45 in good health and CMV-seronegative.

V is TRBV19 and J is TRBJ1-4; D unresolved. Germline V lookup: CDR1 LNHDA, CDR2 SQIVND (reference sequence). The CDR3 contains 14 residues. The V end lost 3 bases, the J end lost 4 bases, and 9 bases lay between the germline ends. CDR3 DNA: TGTGCCAGTAGTATCCAGGTGATTAATGAAAAACTGTTTTTT. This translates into CASSIQVINEKLFF.

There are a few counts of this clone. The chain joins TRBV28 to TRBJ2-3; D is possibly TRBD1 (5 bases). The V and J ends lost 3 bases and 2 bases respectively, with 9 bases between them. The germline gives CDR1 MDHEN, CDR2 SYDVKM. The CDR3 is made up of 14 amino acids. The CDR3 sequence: CASSFRQYTDTQYF. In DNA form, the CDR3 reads TGTGCCAGCAGTTTCCGACAGTACACAGATACGCAGTATTTT.